This TCR beta chain was recovered during a study of cytomegalovirus exposure and HLA in healthy donors. In the case of this clone: Its specificity is not known.

60 Vbeta and 13 Jbeta primers were used in PCR. Some clones are missing from TCRdb's copy, which holds only in-frame ones; the method was immunoSEQ multiplex PCR. Across approximately 30,000 clones, the top ten clones capture 1.9% of the sample. The length of the CDR3 is 14 residues. The germline V and J ends were trimmed by 6 bases and 3 bases, with 13 bases remaining between them. Germline-derived CDR1 and CDR2 are SGDLS and YYNGEE. Findings and caveats of the study: Immune exposure information comprised only CMV serostatus. Highly shared sequence variants in one cluster were likely a sequencing artifact. The authors later found HLA-associated TCR beta chains more clonally expanded than equally common others. Specificity for CMV antigens was confirmed in vitro for a few of the CMV-associated chains.

Sample: PBMCs. The chain carries TRBV9 and TRBJ1-3; no reliable D call. This clonotype was sampled from a woman aged 40 to 50 in good health and CMV-seropositive. In nucleotides, the CDR3 is TGTGCCAGCATACCCGAACGGGGTGGAAACACCATATATTTT. Protein sequence: CASIPERGGNTIYF.